The 26 T cell receptor beta chains below come from one sample, sequenced in a study of T-cell memory formation after mild COVID-19. TCRdb analysed the 5' RACE reads with MiXCR anew, one entry per CDR3 protein. The sample shows 350,000 to 500,000 distinct CDR3 sequences, around 17% of them seen only once. The sequenced sample was PBMCs or a T cell subset sorted from them (not recorded which). These receptors originate from a young man who had mild COVID-19 (a few samples of this study predate the infection). Cell type and time point are not known.

The chain combines TRBV4-3 with TRBJ1-4; D gene uncertain. The CDR3 covers 14 residues. The V end lost 1 base, the J end lost 8 bases, and 11 bases lay between the germline ends. The germline CDR1 and CDR2 sequences are LGHNA and YSLEER. CDR3: CASSQGALGEKLFF. The CDR3 DNA reads TGCGCCAGCAGCCAAGGAGCCTTGGGAGAAAAACTGTTTTTT.

This clonotype came up a few times. The chain has TRBV5-6 and TRBJ2-1, with D hard to call. Germline V gene lookup returns CDR1 SGHDT and CDR2 YYEEEE. V gave up 5 bases and J gave up 0 bases, with 6 bases separating them. The CDR3 length is 13 residues. Written as DNA, the CDR3 is TGTGCCAGCAGACAGCTCTCCTACAATGAGCAGTTCTTC. Its protein is CASRQLSYNEQFF. Full variable domain (outside the CDR3, taken from reference TRBV5-6 and TRBJ2-1): DAGVTQSPTHLIKTRGQQVTLRCSPKSGHDTVSWYQQALGQGPQFIFQYYEEEERQRGNFPDRFSGHQFPNYSSELNVNALLLGDSALYLCASRQLSYNEQFFGPGTRLTVL.

This clonotype turned up a few times. The V call is TRBV28, the J call TRBJ2-2; D is perhaps TRBD2 (5 bases). Germline V gene lookup returns CDR1 MDHEN and CDR2 SYDVKM. Trimming shortened V by 8 bases and J by 8 bases, and 18 bases separated the two germline ends. CDR3 size: 14 residues. CDR3 residues: CASWGSELRGELFF. The CDR3 DNA is TGTGCCAGCTGGGGTAGCGAGCTTAGGGGGGAGCTGTTTTTT.

The chain couples TRBV14 to TRBJ2-3; 7 nucleotides line up with TRBD1. Trimming removed 5 bases from V and 0 bases from J; junction bases left unmatched: 11. Germline CDR1 is SGHDN and CDR2 is FVKESK. The length of the CDR3 is 17 residues. The CDR3 DNA reads TGTGCCAGCAGCTACCGGGACAGTTTTCCTAGCACAGATACGCAGTATTTT. It codes for CASSYRDSFPSTDTQYF.

The genes are TRBV4-1 and TRBJ2-5; the D is unclear. The CDR3 contains 11 residues. V gave up 3 bases and J gave up 11 bases, with 10 bases separating them. Per the germline V gene, CDR1 is MGHRA and CDR2 is YSYEKL. The CDR3 DNA reads TGCGCCAGCAGCCAGGAATTGATACAGTACTTC. This gives the protein CASSQELIQYF.

This clonotype was seen only a few times. The gene calls are TRBV12-5 and TRBJ1-5; maybe TRBD1 (5 bases). V was cut by 6 bases and J by 4 bases, with 16 bases left in between. CDR3 size: 15 residues. The germline gives CDR1 LGHNT, CDR2 FRNRAP. The DNA for the CDR3 is TGTGCTAGTGGGACTGGGACTCCTAGGAATCAGCCCCAGCATTTT. It yields the protein CASGTGTPRNQPQHF. The complete variable domain, with remaining parts taken from reference TRBV12-5 and TRBJ1-5, reads DARVTQTPRHKVTEMGQEVTMRCQPILGHNTVFWYRQTMMQGLELLAYFRNRAPLDDSGMPKDRFSAEMPDATLATLKIQPSEPRDSAVYFCASGTGTPRNQPQHFGDGTRLSIL.

The chain combines TRBV5-4 with TRBJ2-5, with D hard to call. Germline-derived CDR1 and CDR2 are SGHNT and YYREEE (reference sequence). V was shortened by 4 bases and J by 3 bases, with 10 bases between the two germline ends. CDR3 length: 13 residues. The CDR3 DNA is TGTGCCAGCAGCCCGGAGTACGAAGAGACCCAGTACTTC. This translates into CASSPEYEETQYF.

In this sample, this clonotype turned up a few times. The genes are TRBV6-5 and TRBJ1-3; no firm D call. V lost 4 bases to trimming and J lost 0 bases, with 7 bases between them. The CDR3 runs to 14 residues. Germline values: CDR1 MNHEY, CDR2 SVGAGI. The CDR3 reads CASSSRDSGNTIYF. The DNA of the CDR3 is TGTGCCAGCAGTTCAAGGGACTCTGGAAACACCATATATTTT.

This clonotype was observed a handful of times. The rearrangement joins TRBV19 to TRBJ2-7, with 9 bases identical to TRBD1. V shed 5 bases and J 6 bases; nucleotides not matched to a gene: 11. The CDR3 sequence is 15 residues long. Germline CDR1 is LNHDA and CDR2 is SQIVND (reference sequence). The CDR3 DNA is TGTGCCAGTAGTCTACAGGGGGCTCCTCCGGGCGAGCAGTACTTC. It is translated as CASSLQGAPPGEQYF. Looking up the rest from reference TRBV19 and TRBJ2-7 gives the full variable domain: DGGITQSPKYLFRKEGQNVTLSCEQNLNHDAMYWYRQDPGQGLRLIYYSQIVNDFQKGDIAEGYSVSREKKESFPLTVTSAQKNPTAFYLCASSLQGAPPGEQYFGPGTRLTVT.

This clonotype was seen a few times. The rearrangement links TRBV6-2 or TRBV6-3 to TRBJ1-4; 8 bases match TRBD1. CDR3 length equals 13 residues. The germline gives CDR1 MNHEY, CDR2 SVGEGT. Trimming cost V 6 bases and J 7 bases; bases outside gene matches: 4. CDR3 amino acids: CASSSGTGEKLFF. The CDR3 DNA reads TGTGCCAGCAGCTCCGGGACAGGTGAAAAACTGTTTTTT.

The V gene is TRBV20-1, the J gene TRBJ1-2; D might be TRBD1 (5 bases). CDR3 size: 17 residues. The germline gives CDR1 DFQATT, CDR2 SNEGSKA (reference sequence). V was shortened by 1 base and J by 1 base, with 19 bases between the two germline ends. The CDR3 sequence: CSARGSGTELINYGYTF. CDR3 nucleotide sequence: TGCAGTGCTAGAGGATCGGGGACCGAATTAATTAACTATGGCTACACCTTC.

This clonotype was observed at least ten times. The V gene is TRBV12-3 or TRBV12-4, the J gene TRBJ2-1, with TRBD2 matching over 15 bases. The CDR3 is 18 amino acids. V trimming: 5 bases; J trimming: 4 bases; junction bases outside the gene matches: 9. The CDR3 spells CASSLGLAGGTGYNEQFF. CDR3 coding DNA: TGTGCCAGCAGTCTAGGACTAGCGGGGGGGACGGGATACAATGAGCAGTTCTTC.

CDR3 protein: CASSLALAGPTDTQYF. CDR3 bases: TGCGCCAGCAGCTTGGCCCTAGCGGGACCCACAGATACGCAGTATTTT. This chain uses TRBV5-1 with TRBJ2-3, with 9 bases matching TRBD2. The ends lost 0 bases at V and 2 bases at J; junction bases unmatched: 4. The germline CDR1 and CDR2 sequences are SGHRS and YFSETQ. There are 16 residues in the CDR3.

The chain carries TRBV5-6 and TRBJ1-1, with 8 bases identical to TRBD1. The V and J ends lost 4 bases and 5 bases, in that order; junction bases with no gene match: 7. This CDR3 is 14 amino acids long. The germline V gene encodes CDR1 SGHDT and CDR2 YYEEEE. The CDR3, as DNA: TGTGCCAGCAGCCCCACAGGGGGAATGACTGAAGCTTTCTTT. This translates into CASSPTGGMTEAFF.

This clonotype has a handful of counts. The rearrangement joins TRBV29-1 to TRBJ1-1; no clear D. Between the trimmed V and J ends, which lost 0 bases and 6 bases, there was a span of 11 bases. This CDR3 is built from 13 residues. The germline gives CDR1 SQVTM, CDR2 ANQGSEA. DNA of the CDR3: TGCAGCGTTGAAGATTGGGTAACCCCTGAAGCTTTCTTT. It is translated as CSVEDWVTPEAFF.

This clonotype came up a few times. J is TRBJ1-2 and V is TRBV6-5; perhaps TRBD1 as D (5 bases). The germline V and J ends were trimmed by 6 bases and 8 bases, with 13 bases remaining between them. From germline, CDR1 is MNHEY and CDR2 SVGAGI. This CDR3 contains 12 residues. This CDR3 reads CASRRSRDGYTF. Here the CDR3 DNA reads TGTGCCAGCAGGCGATCCAGGGACGGCTACACCTTC.

This clonotype was observed a single time. The chain recombines TRBV29-1 with TRBJ1-1, with 8 bases identical to TRBD1. The CDR3 contains 14 residues. After removal of 7 bases from V and 0 bases from J, the junction contained 7 bases not matched to a gene. Germline V gene data show CDR1 as SQVTM and CDR2 as ANQGSEA. The CDR3 nucleotides read TGCAGCGCCCTGGGGGGACAGGTGAACACTGAAGCTTTCTTT. It translates to CSALGGQVNTEAFF. The full variable domain, its missing parts supplied by reference TRBV29-1 and TRBJ1-1, is SAVISQKPSRDICQRGTSLTIQCQVDSQVTMMFWYRQQPGQSLTLIATANQGSEATYESGFVIDKFPISRPNLTFSTLTVSNMSPEDSSIYLCSALGGQVNTEAFFGQGTRLTVV.

In its sample, this clonotype was seen many times. In DNA form, the CDR3 reads TGTGCCAGCAGTGACGGGGGGGTAGGCAATCAGCCCCAGCATTTT. This gives the protein CASSDGGVGNQPQHF. V and J are TRBV6-5 and TRBJ1-5; possibly TRBD1 for D (5 bases). Germline-derived CDR1 and CDR2 are MNHEY and SVGAGI. The V end was cut by 5 bases, the J end by 2 bases, with 13 bases between. CDR3 length: 15 residues.

This clonotype was detected a few times. The gene calls are TRBV5-6 and TRBJ1-6; 7 bases map to TRBD1. The CDR3 totals 14 residues. V gave up 4 bases and J gave up 6 bases; unmatched junction bases: 4. CDR1 and CDR2 from the germline V gene are SGHDT and YYEEEE. CDR3 in amino acids: CASSEGQPNSPLHF. As DNA, the CDR3 is TGTGCCAGCAGCGAGGGACAGCCTAATTCACCCCTCCACTTT.

This clonotype was counted a few times. This chain links TRBV12-3 or TRBV12-4 with TRBJ1-3; D is undetermined. V dropped 6 bases and J dropped 0 bases, with 12 bases sitting between them. The CDR3 is made up of 15 amino acids. The CDR3 loop reads CASRRDGNSGNTIYF. For the CDR3, the DNA is TGTGCCAGCAGGCGCGACGGGAACTCTGGAAACACCATATATTTT.

The chain employs TRBV28 and TRBJ2-1, with TRBD2 matching 8 bases. This CDR3 has 16 amino acids. CDR1 and CDR2 (germline): MDHEN, SYDVKM. V gave up 2 bases and J gave up 1 base; unmatched junction bases: 4. CDR3 residues: CASSLPIAGSYNEQFF. The CDR3 coding sequence is TGTGCCAGCAGTTTACCCATAGCGGGGTCCTACAATGAGCAGTTCTTC.

A few counts support this clonotype. This chain joins TRBV4-1 and TRBJ1-2; TRBD1 agrees at 10 bases. Germline CDR1 reads MGHRA; CDR2 reads YSYEKL. The CDR3 spans 16 residues. V trimming: 1 base; J trimming: 8 bases; junction bases outside the gene matches: 10. The CDR3 protein is CASSQVGRDRGEGYTF. CDR3 coding DNA: TGCGCCAGCAGCCAAGTTGGTCGGGACAGGGGCGAGGGCTACACCTTC.

The chain carries TRBV6-2 or TRBV6-3 and TRBJ1-2; 7 bases fit TRBD1. CDR1 is MNHEY and CDR2 is SVGEGT in the germline V gene. This CDR3 comprises 17 residues. V shed 2 bases and J 4 bases; nucleotides not matched to a gene: 13. CDR3 nucleotide sequence: TGTGCCAGCAGTTACCCAGATTACAGGGACAGCTTCTATGGCTACACCTTC. This gives the protein CASSYPDYRDSFYGYTF.

The count of this clonotype is one. A much larger clone lies one base from this, so it may be a read error. The CDR3 is CASSTRQGRNTEAFF. As DNA, the CDR3 is TGTGCCAGCAGCACCCGACAGGGGAGGAACACTGAAGCTTTCTTT. This sequence joins TRBV7-2 and TRBJ1-1; TRBD1 agrees at 8 bases. This CDR3 comprises 15 residues. J was trimmed by 1 base and V by 5 bases; bases with no gene match: 6. Germline V gene data show CDR1 as SGHTA and CDR2 as FQGNSA. The full variable domain, rest sourced from reference TRBV7-2 and TRBJ1-1, is GAGVSQSPSNKVTEKGKDVELRCDPISGHTALYWYRQSLGQGLEFLIYFQGNSAPDKSGLPSDRFSAERTGGSVSTLTIQRTQQEDSAVYLCASSTRQGRNTEAFFGQGTRLTVV.

This chain links TRBV7-2 with TRBJ2-5, with a tentative D call TRBD1 (6 bases). The CDR3 is made up of 15 amino acids. Germline loops: CDR1 SGHTA, CDR2 FQGNSA. The V and J ends lost 2 bases and 1 base respectively, with 11 bases between them. Written as DNA, the CDR3 is TGTGCCAGCAGCTTAAGGACAGATATCCAAGAGACCCAGTACTTC. Translating it yields CASSLRTDIQETQYF.

The chain combines TRBV2 with TRBJ2-1; 12 bases line up with TRBD2. CDR3 length: 14 residues. Germline CDR1 is SNHLY and CDR2 is FYNNEI. Germline trimming cut 5 bases from V and 8 bases from J; bases unmatched to any gene: 4. The CDR3, as DNA: TGTGCCAGCAGTTGGACTAGCGGGGTGTATGAGCAGTTCTTC. This encodes CASSWTSGVYEQFF.